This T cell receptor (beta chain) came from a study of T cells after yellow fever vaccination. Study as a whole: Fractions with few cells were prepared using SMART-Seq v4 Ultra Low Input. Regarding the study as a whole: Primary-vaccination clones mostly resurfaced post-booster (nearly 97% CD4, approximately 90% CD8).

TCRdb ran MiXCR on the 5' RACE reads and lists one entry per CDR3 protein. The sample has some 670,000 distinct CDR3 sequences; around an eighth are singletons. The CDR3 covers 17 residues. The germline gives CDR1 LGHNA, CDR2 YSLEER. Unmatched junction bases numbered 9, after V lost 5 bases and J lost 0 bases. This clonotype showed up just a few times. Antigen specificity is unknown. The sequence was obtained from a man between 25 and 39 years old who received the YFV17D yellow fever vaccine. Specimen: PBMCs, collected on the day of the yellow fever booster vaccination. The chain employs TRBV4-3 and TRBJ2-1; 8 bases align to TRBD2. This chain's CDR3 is CASSLLPSGSSYNEQFF. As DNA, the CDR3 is TGCGCCAGCAGCTTACTACCGAGCGGGAGCTCCTACAATGAGCAGTTCTTC.